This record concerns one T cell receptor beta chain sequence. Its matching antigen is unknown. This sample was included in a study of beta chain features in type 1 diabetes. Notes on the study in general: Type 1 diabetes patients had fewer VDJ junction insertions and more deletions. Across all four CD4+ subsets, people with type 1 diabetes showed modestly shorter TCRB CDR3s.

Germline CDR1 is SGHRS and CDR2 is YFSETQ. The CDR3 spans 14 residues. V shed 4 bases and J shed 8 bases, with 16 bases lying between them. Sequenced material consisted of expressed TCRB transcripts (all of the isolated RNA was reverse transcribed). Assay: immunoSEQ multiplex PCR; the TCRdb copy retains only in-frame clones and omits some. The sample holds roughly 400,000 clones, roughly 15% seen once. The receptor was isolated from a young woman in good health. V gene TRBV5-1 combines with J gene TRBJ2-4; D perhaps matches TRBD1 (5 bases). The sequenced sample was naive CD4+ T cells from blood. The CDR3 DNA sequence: TGCGCCAGCAGCCCCGGCAGGGATAATGACATTCAGTACTTC. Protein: CASSPGRDNDIQYF.